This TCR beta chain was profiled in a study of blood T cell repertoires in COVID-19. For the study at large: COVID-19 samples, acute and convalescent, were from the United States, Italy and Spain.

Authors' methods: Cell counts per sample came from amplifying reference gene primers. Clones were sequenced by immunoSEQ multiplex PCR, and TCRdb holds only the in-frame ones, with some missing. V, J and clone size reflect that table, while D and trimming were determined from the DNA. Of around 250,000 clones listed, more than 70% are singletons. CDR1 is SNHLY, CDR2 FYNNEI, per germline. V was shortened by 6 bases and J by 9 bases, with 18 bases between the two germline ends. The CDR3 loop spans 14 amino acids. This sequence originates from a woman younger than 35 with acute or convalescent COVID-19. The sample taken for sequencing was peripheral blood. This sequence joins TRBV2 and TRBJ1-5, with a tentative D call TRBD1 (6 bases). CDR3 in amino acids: CASRADSRRGPQHF. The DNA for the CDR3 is TGTGCCAGCAGGGCGGACAGCCGGCGTGGGCCCCAGCATTTT.